This T cell receptor beta chain was sequenced for a study of cytomegalovirus exposure and HLA in healthy donors. The V and J ends lost 4 bases and 4 bases respectively, with 13 bases between them. This CDR3 spans 14 amino acids. Germline V gene lookup returns CDR1 SNHLY and CDR2 FYNNEI. Study-level findings and limits: Presence/absence analyses supposed approximately even sequencing depth among donors. For TCR beta chains, V- and J-gene trimming was later linked to a missense DCLRE1C variant.

With respect to this clone: Its target is unknown.

The PCR employed 60 Vbeta primers together with 13 Jbeta primers. The data were produced by immunoSEQ multiplex PCR, yet TCRdb's version contains in-frame clones alone and is incomplete. The sample lists fewer than 250,000 clones, about three quarters seen once, with 0.9% to 1.2% in the top ten. The chain is built from TRBV2 and TRBJ1-1; possibly TRBD1 for D (5 bases). The TCR was taken from a woman aged 40 to 50 in good health and CMV-seronegative. The sample comprised PBMCs. CDR3 region: CASSGLVGGTEAFF. DNA of the CDR3: TGTGCCAGCAGTGGACTCGTGGGGGGCACTGAAGCTTTCTTT.